The TCR beta chain described here comes from a study of metastatic and nonmetastatic thyroid tumors. Original handling: In papillary thyroid cancer, a distant-metastasis classifier was built using CDR3 differences across clinicopathological groups. MiXCR re-clonotyped the PCR reads for TCRdb. TCRdb, rather than the study authors, made the V and J calls. The top ten hold around 17% of the sample, which has about 39,000 clones, roughly a fifth seen once. Patients had received no treatment of any kind before thyroid surgery. This clone was counted many times. Material: blood. This TCR came from a female donor with papillary thyroid cancer or a benign thyroid nodule (not recorded which). Some clones in this sample may be carry-over from other donors' samples.

CDR3 residues: CASSPTPTGDNEKLFF. The CDR3 coding sequence is TGCGCCAGCAGCCCCACTCCGACAGGAGATAATGAAAAACTGTTTTTT. The rearrangement links TRBV5-1 to TRBJ1-4; maybe TRBD1 (6 bases). Germline CDR1 is SGHRS and CDR2 is YFSETQ. Deletions cut 4 bases from V and 4 bases from J, with 17 bases between. CDR3 size: 16 residues. Supplemented by reference TRBV5-1 and TRBJ1-4, the full variable domain reads KAGVTQTPRYLIKTRGQQVTLSCSPISGHRSVSWYQQTPGQGLQFLFEYFSETQRNKGNFPGRFSGRQFSNSRSEMNVSTLELGDSALYLCASSPTPTGDNEKLFFGSGTQLSVL.